Described below is a single TCR beta chain sequence and its context. Germline CDR1 reads KGHSH; CDR2 reads LQKENI. The CDR3 extends over 15 amino acids. The V end lost 3 bases, the J end lost 0 bases, and 11 bases lay between the germline ends. The entry originates in a study of blood T cell repertoires in COVID-19. The overall study: Samples came from the United States, Italy and Spain, spanning acute and convalescent COVID-19. Nucleic acid was either cDNA or gDNA, and it came from T cells, B-cell-depleted T cells, or PBMCs.

Per the authors' pipeline: Using reference gene primer amplification, nucleated cell counts were estimated. Here immunoSEQ multiplex PCR was the method, and the copy in TCRdb shows in-frame clones only, minus some. Clonal size and the V and J genes are those of that table, whereas D and trimming came from the DNA. The profile shows roughly 130,000 clones, 84% of them singletons. This sequence originates from a woman aged 25 to 39 who had recovered from COVID-19. The V gene is TRBV18, the J gene TRBJ1-2; no clear D. The sequencing sample was made of peripheral blood. The CDR3 region has the DNA TGTGCCAGCTCACCTAGTCGGGTCCCTAACTATGGCTACACCTTC. Translated, it gives CASSPSRVPNYGYTF.